This TCR beta chain was observed in a study of cytomegalovirus exposure and HLA in healthy donors. The CDR3 is made up of 16 amino acids. The germline CDR1 and CDR2 sequences are MDHEN and SYDVKM. V gave up 4 bases and J gave up 5 bases; unmatched junction bases: 11. This clone was recorded a few times. PCR involved 60 Vbeta and 13 Jbeta primers. Produced via immunoSEQ multiplex PCR; TCRdb's table is partial and in-frame only. The table has about 270,000 clones, roughly 70% seen once; the top ten hold about 2.2%. The clonotype originates from a female donor in good health and CMV-seronegative. The V and J genes are TRBV28 and TRBJ1-2, with 9 bases that match TRBD1. The specimen was PBMCs. The CDR3 protein is CASSSPTGQGYYGYTF. The CDR3 DNA reads TGTGCCAGCAGTTCCCCGACGGGACAGGGATATTATGGCTACACCTTC.